Each of the 9 T cell receptor beta chains below was sequenced from the same sample in a study of tumor-infiltrating lymphocytes in primary liver carcinoma. A primer matching the constant region was used to make TCR beta cDNA from 500 to 650 ng of total RNA. Three nested multiplex PCR rounds of slightly modified ARM-PCR generated TCR beta libraries. Primers for the first two PCR rounds were TRBV1-TRBV30 forward primers and a C-beta reverse primer (around 11 cycles per round). TCRdb passed the multiplex PCR reads through MiXCR, listing each CDR3 protein once. There are 300,000 to 400,000 distinct CDR3 sequences in the sample; around three fifths occur only once, and about 6.5% lies in the top ten. For blood RNA, unsorted whole blood served as the source, and germline DNA was extracted too. The sample was peripheral blood. Receptor source: a man in his forties or fifties with primary liver carcinoma and hepatitis B virus infection.

Worth noting for this clonotype: No conserved phenylalanine or tryptophan is present at the end of the CDR3, so a read error is the likely explanation. V is TRBV11-2 and J is TRBJ2-7, with D tentatively TRBD1 (5 bases). V shed 1 base and J shed 3 bases, with 10 bases lying between them. The CDR3 length is 14 residues. The germline gives CDR1 SGHAT, CDR2 FQNNGV. The CDR3 DNA follows: TGTGCCAGCAGCTTAGGTCAGGGTAACTACGAGCAGTACCTC. Its translation: CASSLGQGNYEQYL.

As for this clonotype: In this CDR3 the conserved last residue, phenylalanine or tryptophan, is missing, so a read error is likely. The chain is built from TRBV11-2 and TRBJ2-1; tentative D call: TRBD2 (6 bases). The ends were cut back, 5 bases at V and 9 bases at J, with 14 bases in the middle. The CDR3 is made up of 13 amino acids. CDR1 and CDR2 (germline): SGHAT, FQNNGV. The CDR3 nucleotides read TGTGCCAGCAGCCCCGATGGGGGGAGTGAGCAGTTCCTC. This encodes CASSPDGGSEQFL.

This clonotype was found once. Being one base from a much bigger clone, this may be a read error. The chain joins TRBV4-1 to TRBJ2-1; TRBD2 aligns across 11 bases. The CDR3 spans 14 residues. Germline CDR1 reads MGHRA; CDR2 reads YSYEKL. The CDR3 DNA reads as TGCGCCAGCAGCCATAGCGGGAGGGACAATGATCAGTTCTTC. Protein: CASSHSGRDNDQFF.

In the case of this clonotype: Germline is not matched at one junction end, which may reflect a read error. The genes are TRBV4-1 and TRBJ2-5, with 8 bases fitting TRBD2. Germline V gene data show CDR1 as MGHRA and CDR2 as YSYEKL. CDR3 length: 18 residues. The CDR3 bases are TGCGGCAGCAGCCAAGATCAAGAAGCGGGGGCCGACCGAGAGACCCAGTACTTC. It encodes CGSSQDQEAGADRETQYF.

In this sample, this clonotype turned up many times. The chain is built from TRBV12-3 or TRBV12-4 and TRBJ2-3, with unresolved D. V was cut by 7 bases and J by 3 bases, with 5 bases left in between. This CDR3 region has 11 residues. The CDR3 spells CASISTDTQYF. DNA for the CDR3: TGTGCCAGCATATCGACAGATACGCAGTATTTT.

The rearrangement links TRBV30 to TRBJ1-4; no reliable D call. The CDR3 totals 11 residues. V lost 3 bases to trimming and J lost 10 bases, with 9 bases between them. Germline loops: CDR1 GTSNPN, CDR2 SVGIG (reference sequence). The CDR3 bases are TGTGCCTGGAGAGAGGGTGTAAAACTGTTTTTT. Amino acids: CAWREGVKLFF.

The chain links TRBV11-2 to TRBJ2-3; 7 nucleotides line up with TRBD2. From germline, CDR1 is SGHAT and CDR2 FQNNGV. This CDR3 has 17 residues. V lost 0 bases, J lost 7 bases, and 13 bases stayed unmatched. In nucleotides, the CDR3 is TGTGCCAGCAGCTTAGAGGGTACTAGCGTAAGTGGGTATACGCAGTATTTT. Amino acid sequence: CASSLEGTSVSGYTQYF.

On this clonotype: This clone may be a read error of a much larger clone one base away. The conserved phenylalanine or tryptophan normally closing the CDR3 is absent here, so this likely arose from a read error. The chain has TRBV6-5 and TRBJ2-5, with D unresolved. Trimming took off 5 bases at V and 1 base at J, with 8 bases between the two ends. Per germline, CDR1 MNHEY and CDR2 SVGAGI. CDR3 length: 13 residues. DNA for the CDR3: TGTGCCAGCAGTCCGACTGTCCAAGAGACCCAGTACCTC. Amino acids: CASSPTVQETQYL.

As regards this clonotype: This CDR3 is missing its conserved last phenylalanine or tryptophan, likely due to a read error. V usage is TRBV6-1 and J usage is TRBJ1-5; 7 bases are shared with TRBD1. The germline CDR1 and CDR2 sequences are MNHNS and SASEGT. This CDR3 comprises 15 residues. CDR3 bases: TGTGACAGTAGTGAGGCGGGACAGCAAAATCAGCCCCAGCATCTT. Translated, it gives CDSSEAGQQNQPQHL.